A few counts support the clone carrying this T cell receptor (beta chain). The entry originates in a study of human T cells and chemical hapten exposure. CDR3 length: 16 amino acids. Trimming cost V 4 bases and J 0 bases; bases outside gene matches: 6. The V gene's germline CDR1 is ENHRY and CDR2 SYGVKD. Stated time point: pre-sensitization, week 0. Treatment defined: therapeutic diphenylcyclopropenone sensitization with weekly scalp DPC. TCRdb reprocessed the RACE reads with MiXCR, giving one entry per CDR3 protein. The sample shows about 380,000 distinct CDR3 sequences, 5.1% of them seen only once. This TCR was recovered from a woman aged 50 to 60 with alopecia areata. Some clones in this sample may be carry-over from other donors' samples. The chain recombines TRBV10-3 with TRBJ1-1; 9 bases agree with TRBD1. This specimen consisted of whole blood, obtained in connection with sensitization to the hapten diphenylcyclopropenone (DPC). The CDR3 DNA sequence: TGTGCCATCAGTGCAAGGGGGACAGGGATGAACACTGAAGCTTTCTTT. Translation gives CAISARGTGMNTEAFF.